The sequence of this TCR beta chain was determined in a study of a mutant IDH1 vaccine in newly diagnosed glioma. For the study at large: Patients had received radiotherapy, temozolomide, or both previously, most receiving both.

Some clones are missing from TCRdb's copy, which holds only in-frame ones; the method was immunoSEQ multiplex PCR. Of around 88,000 clones listed, around four fifths are singletons. CDR3 length: 15 amino acids. Germline-derived CDR1 and CDR2 are MNHEY and SVGAGI. The ends lost 4 bases at V and 1 base at J; junction bases unmatched: 4. Time point noted: baseline, week 1 (first vaccination visit). Noted treatment: pre-vaccination baseline after standard-of-care therapy. New WHO grade 3 or 4 IDH1-mutant, ATRX-lost astrocytomas were present in all donors. This chain links TRBV6-5 with TRBJ1-2; TRBD1 matches at 9 bases. This TCR came from a man in his forties with glioma. Sequenced material: PBMCs, taken from a glioma patient treated with radiotherapy, temozolomide or both. The CDR3 protein is CASSSTGGVNYGYTF. The CDR3 DNA sequence: TGTGCCAGCAGTTCGACAGGGGGAGTTAACTATGGCTACACCTTC.